These 28 T cell receptor beta chains share one sample of origin, sequenced in a study of control samples from healthy donors and cancer patients. Data came from immunoSEQ multiplex PCR; TCRdb stores just in-frame clones and leaves some out. This sample has some 150,000 clones; under 95% occur once, and the top ten carry under 9%. Material for sequencing was blood. The receptors here all came from a man between 18 and 29 years old in good health.

J is TRBJ1-1 and V is TRBV14, with D unresolved. V was shortened by 2 bases and J by 0 bases, with 10 bases between the two germline ends. This CDR3 contains 15 residues. Germline V gene sequence: CDR1 SGHDN, CDR2 FVKESK. The CDR3 region is CASSQWRDMNTEAFF. CDR3 in DNA: TGTGCCAGCAGCCAATGGAGGGATATGAACACTGAAGCTTTCTTT.

As DNA, the CDR3 is TGTGCCAGCAGCCGACGAGACACAGATACGCAGTATTTT. Protein sequence: CASSRRDTDTQYF. The chain recombines TRBV11-3 with TRBJ2-3, with no clear D. Between the trimmed V and J ends, which lost 5 bases and 2 bases, there was a span of 8 bases. Germline CDR1 and CDR2: SGHNT and YENEEA. The CDR3 extends over 13 amino acids. The entire variable domain, with the rest obtained from reference TRBV11-3 and TRBJ2-3, is as follows: EAGVVQSPRYKIIEKKQPVAFWCNPISGHNTLYWYLQNLGQGPELLIRYENEEAVDDSQLPKDRFSAERLKGVDSTLKIQPAELGDSAVYLCASSRRDTDTQYFGPGTRLTVL.

CDR3 DNA sequence: TGTGCCAGCAGCCAAGAATTCCAGGGGCAAGAGACCCAGTACTTC. Its translation is CASSQEFQGQETQYF. The V gene is TRBV14, the J gene TRBJ2-5; weak D call: TRBD1 (6 bases). CDR1 and CDR2 (germline): SGHDN, FVKESK. This CDR3 contains 15 residues. Trimming left V 0 bases short and J 2 bases short, with 10 bases between.

The rearrangement uses TRBV20-1 and TRBJ2-1; no firm D call. With 3 bases removed from V and 5 bases from J, the gap between germline ends came to 8 bases. CDR3 length equals 12 residues. Germline V gene data show CDR1 as DFQATT and CDR2 as SNEGSKA (reference sequence). CDR3 nucleotide sequence: TGCAGTGCTAGTCCCAGAGACAATGAGCAGTTCTTC. Protein: CSASPRDNEQFF.

This chain uses TRBV29-1 with TRBJ1-3, with D perhaps matching TRBD1 (6 bases). CDR3 length equals 15 residues. Trimming pared 7 bases from V and 0 bases from J, leaving 16 bases between. Germline V gene lookup returns CDR1 SQVTM and CDR2 ANQGSEA. CDR3 amino acids: CSAQTGGASGNTIYF. CDR3 nucleotides: TGCAGCGCCCAGACAGGAGGAGCCTCTGGAAACACCATATATTTT.

This chain uses TRBV7-9 with TRBJ1-2; perhaps TRBD1 as D (5 bases). This CDR3 is 12 amino acids long. Germline CDR1 SEHNR, CDR2 FQNEAQ (reference sequence). V gave up 5 bases and J gave up 8 bases, with 12 bases separating them. The CDR3 reads CASSLGGGGYTF. Here the CDR3 DNA reads TGTGCCAGCAGCCTCGGGGGAGGCGGCTACACCTTC.

Here the CDR3 DNA reads TGTGCCAGCAGTCAGGGAACTGGGTCACCCCTCCACTTT. Translation gives CASSQGTGSPLHF. The V and J genes are TRBV7-9 and TRBJ1-6, with D perhaps matching TRBD1 (5 bases). The CDR3 length is 13 residues. CDR1 and CDR2 (germline): SEHNR, FQNEAQ (reference sequence). V gave up 6 bases and J gave up 10 bases, with 13 bases separating them.

The chain links TRBV30 to TRBJ1-2, with D possibly TRBD1 on 5 matching bases. The CDR3 loop spans 12 amino acids. Germline V gene data show CDR1 as GTSNPN and CDR2 as SVGIG (reference sequence). The ends were cut back, 2 bases at V and 13 bases at J, with 17 bases in the middle. The CDR3 DNA reads as TGTGCCTGGAGTTCCGACAGTATTGAGCGCACCTTC. Translating gives CAWSSDSIERTF. Full variable domain (rest looked up from reference TRBV30 and TRBJ1-2): SQTIHQWPATLVQPVGSPLSLECTVEGTSNPNLYWYRQAAGRGLQLLFYSVGIGQISSEVPQNLSASRPQDRQFILSSKKLLLSDSGFYLCAWSSDSIERTFGSGTRLTVV.

Comment on this clone: One end of the junction fails to match germline, which may point to a read error. The chain couples TRBV6-2 or TRBV6-3 to TRBJ2-6; D not certain. The CDR3 sequence is 15 residues long. Germline CDR1 is MNHEY and CDR2 is SVGEGT. CDR3 DNA sequence: TGTGCCAACAGTTACCTTCAAACTGGGGCCAACGTCCTGACTTTC. It is translated as CANSYLQTGANVLTF.

The rearrangement joins TRBV6-5 to TRBJ1-5, with 7 bases that match TRBD1. The CDR3 runs 14 residues. The J segment lost 8 bases and the V segment lost 6 bases, leaving 10 bases of the junction unmatched. CDR1 and CDR2 from the germline V gene are MNHEY and SVGAGI. The CDR3 reads CASSRDRVEKPQHF. CDR3 nucleotide sequence: TGTGCCAGCAGCCGCGACAGGGTGGAAAAGCCCCAGCATTTT.

This chain connects TRBV6-5 to TRBJ2-5; D gene uncertain. Germline loops: CDR1 MNHEY, CDR2 SVGAGI. Trimming stripped 6 bases from V and 5 bases from J, with 13 bases between. There are 13 residues in the CDR3. CDR3 sequence reads: CASSLLSRETQYF. The CDR3 DNA is TGTGCCAGCAGCTTACTCAGCAGGGAGACCCAGTACTTC.

The V gene is TRBV3-1 (or the pseudogene TRBV3-2), the J gene TRBJ2-5, with TRBD2 identical over 13 bases. The J segment lost 1 base and the V segment lost 4 bases, leaving 6 bases of the junction unmatched. The CDR3 has 17 residues. The germline gives CDR1 LGHDT, CDR2 YNNKEL (reference sequence). The CDR3 protein is CASSPLRLAGGQETQYF. DNA for the CDR3: TGTGCCAGCAGCCCCCTCAGACTAGCGGGGGGCCAAGAGACCCAGTACTTC.

V and J are TRBV7-9 and TRBJ1-4, with D possibly being TRBD1 (6 bases). Germline CDR1 SEHNR, CDR2 FQNEAQ (reference sequence). This CDR3 contains 15 residues. V was shortened by 4 bases and J by 6 bases, with 15 bases between the two germline ends. The DNA of the CDR3 is TGTGCCAGCAGCTCTACTGGTCGGACAGATGAAAAACTGTTTTTT. Translation: CASSSTGRTDEKLFF. The complete variable domain, with remaining parts taken from reference TRBV7-9 and TRBJ1-4, reads DTGVSQNPRHKITKRGQNVTFRCDPISEHNRLYWYRQTLGQGPEFLTYFQNEAQLEKSRLLSDRFSAERPKGSFSTLEIQRTEQGDSAMYLCASSSTGRTDEKLFFGSGTQLSVL.

This sequence joins TRBV7-3 and TRBJ2-1, with 12 positions matching TRBD2. This CDR3 contains 14 residues. With V trimmed by 5 bases and J by 7 bases, 3 bases remained unmatched. Germline lookup yields CDR1 SGHTA and CDR2 FQGTGA. This chain's CDR3 is CASSQLAGGNEQFF. For the CDR3, the DNA is TGTGCCAGCAGCCAGCTAGCGGGGGGGAATGAGCAGTTCTTC.

This clone has a handful of counts. The chain uses TRBV5-1 and TRBJ2-5; 7 bases are a match to TRBD2. Germline assignment: CDR1 SGHRS and CDR2 YFSETQ. Unmatched junction bases numbered 5, after V lost 5 bases and J lost 1 base. This CDR3 spans 14 amino acids. The DNA of the CDR3 is TGCGCCAGCAGACGCGGGGGACTCCAAGAGACCCAGTACTTC. Protein: CASRRGGLQETQYF.

The V call is TRBV14, the J call TRBJ1-4; D is unclear. Trimming removed 5 bases at V and 2 bases at J, with 12 bases between. The CDR3 sequence is 15 residues long. CDR1 is SGHDN and CDR2 is FVKESK in the germline V gene. The CDR3 region is CASSVRGSTNEKLFF. The CDR3, as DNA: TGTGCCAGCAGCGTTCGCGGGTCCACTAATGAAAAACTGTTTTTT.

The chain uses TRBV15 and TRBJ2-1; D call uncertain. The ends were cut back, 4 bases at V and 2 bases at J, with 15 bases in the middle. The CDR3 extends over 16 amino acids. The germline V gene has CDR1 LNHNV and CDR2 YYDKDF (reference sequence). DNA for the CDR3: TGTGCCACCAGCACTAAATCTAGTTCAGCCTACAATGAGCAGTTCTTC. This codes for CATSTKSSSAYNEQFF.

This chain uses TRBV27 with TRBJ2-7; maybe TRBD1 (6 bases). The CDR3 is 13 residues long. Germline CDR1 MNHEY, CDR2 SMNVEV (reference sequence). V gave up 2 bases and J gave up 3 bases, with 8 bases separating them. The CDR3 protein is CASSLGGFYEQYF. CDR3 bases: TGTGCCAGCAGTTTAGGGGGCTTCTACGAGCAGTACTTC.

This sequence joins TRBV3-1 (or the pseudogene TRBV3-2) and TRBJ1-2, with D unresolved. Germline CDR1 reads LGHDT; CDR2 reads YNNKEL (reference sequence). Trimming removed 4 bases from V and 6 bases from J, with 21 bases in between. The CDR3 loop spans 16 amino acids. DNA for the CDR3: TGTGCCAGCAGCCTTGGCCGGACGTTCCTCCGCGATGGCTACACCTTC. This encodes CASSLGRTFLRDGYTF.

The chain recombines TRBV4-2 with TRBJ1-6; TRBD1 matches at 10 bases. The CDR3 covers 15 residues. From germline, CDR1 is LGHNA and CDR2 YNFKEQ. After removal of 4 bases from V and 10 bases from J, the junction contained 7 bases not matched to a gene. CDR3 loop: CASSRSTGGDSPLHF. CDR3 nucleotide sequence: TGTGCCAGCAGCCGATCGACAGGGGGCGACTCACCCCTCCACTTT.

The rearrangement links TRBV9 to TRBJ1-4; 8 bases line up with TRBD1. This CDR3 spans 15 amino acids. CDR1 is SGDLS, CDR2 YYNGEE, per germline. V lost 4 bases to trimming and J lost 8 bases; unmatched junction nucleotides: 10. The CDR3 bases are TGTGCCAGCAGCCCAGGGACAGGAATAGGGGAAAAACTGTTTTTT. It is translated as CASSPGTGIGEKLFF. Filled out from reference TRBV9 and TRBJ1-4, the complete variable domain reads DSGVTQTPKHLITATGQRVTLRCSPRSGDLSVYWYQQSLDQGLQFLIQYYNGEERAKGNILERFSAQQFPDLHSELNLSSLELGDSALYFCASSPGTGIGEKLFFGSGTQLSVL.

This chain uses TRBV5-8 with TRBJ1-2; no reliable D call. The CDR3 is 12 amino acids. Germline V gives CDR1 SGHTS, CDR2 YDEGEE. The ends were cut back, 2 bases at V and 5 bases at J, with 7 bases in the middle. CDR3 region: CASSLLGYGYTF. CDR3 sequence (DNA): TGTGCCAGCAGCTTATTGGGATATGGCTACACCTTC.

V usage is TRBV19 and J usage is TRBJ1-5, with TRBD1 matching 7 bases. Germline V CDR1 and CDR2: LNHDA, SQIVND (reference sequence). With 3 bases clipped from V and 2 bases from J, the junction kept 13 bases outside the gene matches. CDR3 length: 18 residues. Here the CDR3 DNA reads TGTGCCAGTAGTATCCCCTCTGGCAGGGGGTTAGGCAATCAGCCCCAGCATTTT. Amino acid sequence: CASSIPSGRGLGNQPQHF. Filled out from reference TRBV19 and TRBJ1-5, the complete variable domain reads DGGITQSPKYLFRKEGQNVTLSCEQNLNHDAMYWYRQDPGQGLRLIYYSQIVNDFQKGDIAEGYSVSREKKESFPLTVTSAQKNPTAFYLCASSIPSGRGLGNQPQHFGDGTRLSIL.

This clone was found once. This rearrangement joins TRBV7-3 to TRBJ2-1; weak D call: TRBD2 (6 bases). This CDR3 comprises 13 residues. The V end was cut by 3 bases, the J end by 9 bases, with 12 bases between. The germline gives CDR1 SGHTA, CDR2 FQGTGA. CDR3 DNA: TGTGCCAGCAGCTTGACTAGACCGAGTGAGCAGTTCTTC. It specifies CASSLTRPSEQFF.

This clone was seen just once. This chain links TRBV19 with TRBJ1-5, with 7 bases matching TRBD1. The junction had 5 bases not matched to a gene; V was cut back by 5 bases and J by 7 bases. The germline gives CDR1 LNHDA, CDR2 SQIVND (reference sequence). The length of the CDR3 is 13 residues. The CDR3 DNA reads TGTGCCAGTAGTGAAACAGGGGAACAGCCCCAGCATTTT. This codes for CASSETGEQPQHF. The whole variable domain, filled in from reference TRBV19 and TRBJ1-5, reads DGGITQSPKYLFRKEGQNVTLSCEQNLNHDAMYWYRQDPGQGLRLIYYSQIVNDFQKGDIAEGYSVSREKKESFPLTVTSAQKNPTAFYLCASSETGEQPQHFGDGTRLSIL.

With regard to this clone: Other DNA variants within this sample encode the same CDR3. V gene TRBV3-1 (or the pseudogene TRBV3-2) combines with J gene TRBJ1-2; the D is unclear. CDR3 length equals 14 residues. V was clipped by 4 bases and J by 2 bases, with 11 bases between them. Germline V gene sequence: CDR1 LGHDT, CDR2 YNNKEL (reference sequence). The CDR3 sequence: CASSPSGRNYGYTF. The CDR3 nucleotides read TGTGCCAGCAGCCCCAGCGGACGGAACTATGGCTACACCTTC.

In its sample, this clone was seen once. The V and J genes are TRBV15 and TRBJ1-5; D is possibly TRBD1 (6 bases). The V gene's germline CDR1 is LNHNV and CDR2 YYDKDF (reference sequence). The V end lost 1 base, the J end lost 3 bases, and 13 bases lay between the germline ends. The CDR3 loop spans 16 amino acids. DNA for the CDR3: TGTGCCACCAGCAGAGTTACAGGGTCCCCCAATCAGCCCCAGCATTTT. Translated, it gives CATSRVTGSPNQPQHF.

The chain is built from TRBV28 and TRBJ1-5; no definite D call. Germline-derived CDR1 and CDR2 are MDHEN and SYDVKM. This CDR3 has 12 residues. The germline V and J ends were trimmed by 5 bases and 7 bases, with 9 bases remaining between them. The CDR3 is CASSLTRQPQHF. CDR3 nucleotide sequence: TGTGCCAGCAGTCTCACTAGGCAGCCCCAGCATTTT.